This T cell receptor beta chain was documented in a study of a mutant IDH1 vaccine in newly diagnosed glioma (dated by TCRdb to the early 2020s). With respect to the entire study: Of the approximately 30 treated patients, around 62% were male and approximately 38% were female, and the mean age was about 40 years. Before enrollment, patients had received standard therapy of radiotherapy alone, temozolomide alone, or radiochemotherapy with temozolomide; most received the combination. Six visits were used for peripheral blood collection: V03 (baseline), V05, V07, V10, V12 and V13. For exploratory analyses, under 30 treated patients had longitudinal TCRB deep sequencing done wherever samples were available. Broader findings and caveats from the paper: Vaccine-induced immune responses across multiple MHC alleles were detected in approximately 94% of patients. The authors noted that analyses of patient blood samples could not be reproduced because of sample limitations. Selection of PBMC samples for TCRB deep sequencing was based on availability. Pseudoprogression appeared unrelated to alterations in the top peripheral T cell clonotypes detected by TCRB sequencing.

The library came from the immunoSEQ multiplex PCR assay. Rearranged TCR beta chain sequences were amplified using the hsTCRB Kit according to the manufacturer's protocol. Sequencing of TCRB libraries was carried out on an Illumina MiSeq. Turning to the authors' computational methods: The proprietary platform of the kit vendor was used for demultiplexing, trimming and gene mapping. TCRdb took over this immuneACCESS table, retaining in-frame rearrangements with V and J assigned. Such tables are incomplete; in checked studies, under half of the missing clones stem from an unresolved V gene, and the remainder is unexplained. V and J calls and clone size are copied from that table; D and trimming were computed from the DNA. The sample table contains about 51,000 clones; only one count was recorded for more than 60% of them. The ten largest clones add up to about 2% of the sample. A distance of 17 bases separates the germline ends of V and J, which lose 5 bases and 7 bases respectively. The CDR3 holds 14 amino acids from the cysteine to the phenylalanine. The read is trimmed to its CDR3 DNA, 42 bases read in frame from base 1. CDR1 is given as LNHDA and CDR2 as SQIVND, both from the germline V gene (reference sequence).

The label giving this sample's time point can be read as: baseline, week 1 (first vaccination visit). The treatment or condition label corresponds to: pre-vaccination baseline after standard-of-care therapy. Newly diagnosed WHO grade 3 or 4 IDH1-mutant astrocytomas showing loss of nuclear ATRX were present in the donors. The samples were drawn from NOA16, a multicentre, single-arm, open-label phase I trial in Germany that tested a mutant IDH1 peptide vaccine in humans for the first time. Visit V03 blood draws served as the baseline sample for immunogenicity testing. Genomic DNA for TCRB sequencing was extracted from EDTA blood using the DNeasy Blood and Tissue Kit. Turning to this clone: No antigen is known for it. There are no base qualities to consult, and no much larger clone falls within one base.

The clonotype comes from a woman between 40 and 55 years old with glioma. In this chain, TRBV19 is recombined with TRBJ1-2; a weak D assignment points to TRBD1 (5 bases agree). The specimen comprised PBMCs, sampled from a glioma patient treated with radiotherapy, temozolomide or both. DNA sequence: TGTGCCAGTAGTTCAGGGCCCTCACGGACTGGCTACACCTTC. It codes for CASSSGPSRTGYTF.